This entry features one TCR beta chain sequence. The CDR3 runs 16 residues. Trimming cost V 3 bases and J 4 bases; bases outside gene matches: 1. Germline V lookup: CDR1 SGDLS, CDR2 YYNGEE. Assay: immunoSEQ multiplex PCR; the TCRdb copy retains only in-frame clones and omits some. The sample has approximately 100,000 clones, less than 85% seen once. This sample was taken from a study of blood T cell repertoires in COVID-19. Sequenced: peripheral blood. The sequence was obtained from a woman in her seventies with active or convalescent COVID-19. This rearrangement joins TRBV9 to TRBJ2-2, with 15 bases aligning to TRBD2. CDR3 sequence (DNA): TGTGCCAGCAGCGAGGGACTAGCGGGGGGCACCGGGGAGCTGTTTTTT. Residues: CASSEGLAGGTGELFF.